The 13 T cell receptor beta chains in this list originate from one sample, sequenced in a study of response to subunit inactivated influenza vaccine. TCRdb re-called the RT-PCR reads through MiXCR, storing one row per CDR3 protein. The sample consists of around 540,000 distinct CDR3 sequences, about 10% of them appearing once. The starting material was PBMCs from blood, obtained on the day of vaccination. The receptors originated from a man in his fifties or sixties who received an inactivated influenza vaccine.

The chain carries TRBV24-1 and TRBJ2-1; possibly TRBD1 for D (5 bases). The V end lost 5 bases, the J end lost 0 bases, and 7 bases lay between the germline ends. Germline CDR1 is KGHDR and CDR2 is SFDVKD. The CDR3 consists of 14 residues. DNA for the CDR3: TGTGCCACCAGTGGGACAAACTCCTACAATGAGCAGTTCTTC. This sequence encodes CATSGTNSYNEQFF.

The chain is built from TRBV6-2 or TRBV6-3 and TRBJ2-7; perhaps TRBD1 as D (5 bases). The CDR3 has 14 residues. Germline assignment: CDR1 MNHEY and CDR2 SVGEGT. V gave up 7 bases and J gave up 2 bases, with 15 bases separating them. The CDR3 DNA reads TGTGCCAGCACCCGAAGAAGGGGAACCTACGAGCAGTACTTC. It encodes CASTRRRGTYEQYF.

In nucleotides, the CDR3 is TGCAGCGTTGTGAGTTTCAGGAATGAGCAGTTCTTC. Translating it yields CSVVSFRNEQFF. The chain joins TRBV29-1 to TRBJ2-1; D gene ambiguous. The V and J ends lost 4 bases and 7 bases respectively, with 11 bases between them. Looked up from germline, CDR1 is SQVTM and CDR2 is ANQGSEA. CDR3 length: 12 residues.

The chain joins TRBV28 to TRBJ2-7; TRBD1 agrees at 7 bases. CDR1 is MDHEN and CDR2 is SYDVKM in the germline V gene. V trimming: 2 bases; J trimming: 2 bases; junction bases outside the gene matches: 6. The CDR3 spans 15 residues. DNA for the CDR3: TGTGCCAGCAGTTTAATTGGACAGGCCGCCTACGAGCAGTACTTC. Protein: CASSLIGQAAYEQYF. The whole variable domain, remainder taken from reference TRBV28 and TRBJ2-7, is DVKVTQSSRYLVKRTGEKVFLECVQDMDHENMFWYRQDPGLGLRLIYFSYDVKMKEKGDIPEGYSVSREKKERFSLILESASTNQTSMYLCASSLIGQAAYEQYFGPGTRLTVT.

In its sample, this clonotype was seen many times. The chain employs TRBV12-3 or TRBV12-4 and TRBJ2-5; no reliable D call. Trimming pared 5 bases from V and 7 bases from J, leaving 17 bases between. The CDR3 totals 14 residues. This chain's CDR3 is CASSRSTESGTQYF. Written as DNA, the CDR3 is TGTGCCAGCAGTCGGTCGACGGAGTCTGGGACCCAGTACTTC.

This clonotype has more than one count but fewer than ten. The genes are TRBV6-2 or TRBV6-3 and TRBJ2-3, with 8 bases that match TRBD2. V gave up 4 bases and J gave up 2 bases; unmatched junction bases: 14. Looked up from germline, CDR1 is MNHEY and CDR2 is SVGEGT. This CDR3 region has 18 residues. In DNA, the CDR3 is TGTGCCAGCAGTTTCTACTTCGGGACTAGAACCCACACAGATACGCAGTATTTT. Protein sequence: CASSFYFGTRTHTDTQYF.

The V and J genes are TRBV10-3 and TRBJ2-5, with 7 bases aligning to TRBD1. Trimming at V came to 6 bases and at J to 0 bases, leaving 4 bases not matched to a gene. The CDR3 is made up of 14 amino acids. Germline CDR1 reads ENHRY; CDR2 reads SYGVKD. The CDR3 region has the DNA TGTGCCATCAGGACCGGGACAGACCAAGAGACCCAGTACTTC. Its translation: CAIRTGTDQETQYF.

This clonotype was counted only a few times. The chain uses TRBV6-2 or TRBV6-3 and TRBJ2-1; a possible D gene is TRBD1 (7 bases). The CDR3 is 16 residues long. Trimming took off 8 bases at V and 1 base at J, with 18 bases between the two ends. The germline V gene encodes CDR1 MNHEY and CDR2 SVGEGT. CDR3 coding DNA: TGTGCCAGCCGGAAAGGTTCAGGGGGGTCCTACAATGAGCAGTTCTTC. Its protein is CASRKGSGGSYNEQFF.

The chain joins TRBV15 to TRBJ1-4; D gene ambiguous. CDR3 size: 15 residues. Germline V gene sequence: CDR1 LNHNV, CDR2 YYDKDF (reference sequence). Between the trimmed V and J ends, which lost 1 base and 7 bases, there was a span of 13 bases. This CDR3 reads CATSRGIRVGEKLFF. CDR3 DNA sequence: TGTGCCACCAGCAGAGGAATTAGGGTCGGTGAAAAACTGTTTTTT.

The chain links TRBV3-1 to TRBJ2-5; weak D call: TRBD1 (6 bases). This CDR3 contains 13 residues. V lost 1 base, J lost 10 bases, and 13 bases lay in between. Germline V lookup: CDR1 LGHDT, CDR2 YNNKEL (reference sequence). The CDR3 region has the DNA TGTGCCAGCAGCCAAGTGGGGGCCGGTAACCAGTACTTC. Its protein product is CASSQVGAGNQYF.

This clonotype has at least ten counts. The rearrangement joins TRBV29-1 to TRBJ2-7; 7 bases align to TRBD1. This CDR3 region has 14 residues. The V and J ends lost 7 bases and 2 bases, in that order; junction bases with no gene match: 11. Germline CDR1 reads SQVTM; CDR2 reads ANQGSEA. CDR3 loop: CSARDRVFAYEQYF. CDR3 in DNA: TGCAGCGCCCGCGACAGGGTCTTCGCCTACGAGCAGTACTTC.

This chain uses TRBV20-1 with TRBJ2-7; a weak D match, TRBD2 (6 bases). V was trimmed by 6 bases and J by 3 bases, leaving 18 bases between them. In germline, CDR1 is DFQATT, CDR2 SNEGSKA (reference sequence). This CDR3 is 14 amino acids long. In nucleotides, the CDR3 is TGCAGTGCCTCCCGGGGGAGTTCTTTCTACGAGCAGTACTTC. It is translated as CSASRGSSFYEQYF.

This clonotype appeared a single time. J is TRBJ2-5 and V is TRBV5-1, with TRBD2 matching over 10 bases. V was clipped by 3 bases and J by 2 bases; unmatched bases: 4. The germline V gene encodes CDR1 SGHRS and CDR2 YFSETQ. CDR3 size: 15 residues. CDR3 loop: CASSSNSGGQETQYF. CDR3 nucleotides: TGCGCCAGCAGCTCTAATAGCGGGGGGCAAGAGACCCAGTACTTC.